This T cell receptor (beta chain) was sequenced in a study of CD8+CD57+ T cells in acquired aplastic anemia. The table lists this clonotype with many counts. An expansion of CD8+CD57+ cells by flow cytometry had been shown in patients chosen for sequencing. Genomic DNA templated the TCR beta VDJ and CDR3 profiling. In TCRdb, the reads were re-called with MiXCR into one record per CDR3 protein. The sample yields under 250,000 distinct CDR3 sequences, 45% to 50% seen once. In germline, CDR1 is SEHNR, CDR2 FQNEAQ (reference sequence). V lost 5 bases, J lost 8 bases, and 12 bases lay in between. The CDR3 has 13 amino acids.

This receptor was taken from a human donor with aplastic anemia. The sequenced material came from sorted CD4+, CD8+, or CD8+CD57+ T cells (not recorded which) from PBMCs. J is TRBJ2-2 and V is TRBV7-9, with D unclear. The CDR3 protein is CASSPPRFGELFF. CDR3 in DNA: TGTGCCAGCAGCCCCCCGCGTTTTGGGGAGCTGTTTTTT.